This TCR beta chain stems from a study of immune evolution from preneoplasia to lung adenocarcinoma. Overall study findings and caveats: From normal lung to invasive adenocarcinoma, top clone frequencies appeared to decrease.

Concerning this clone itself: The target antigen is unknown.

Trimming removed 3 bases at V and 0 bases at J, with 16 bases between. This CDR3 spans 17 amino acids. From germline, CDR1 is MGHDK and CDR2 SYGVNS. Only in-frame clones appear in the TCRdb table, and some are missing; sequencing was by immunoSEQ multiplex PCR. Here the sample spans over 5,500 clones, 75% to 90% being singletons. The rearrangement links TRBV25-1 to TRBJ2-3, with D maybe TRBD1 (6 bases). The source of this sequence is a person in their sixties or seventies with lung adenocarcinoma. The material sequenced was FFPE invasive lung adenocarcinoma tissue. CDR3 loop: CASSDRPGHQSTDTQYF. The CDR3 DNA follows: TGTGCCAGCAGTGACCGACCGGGACATCAAAGCACAGATACGCAGTATTTT.